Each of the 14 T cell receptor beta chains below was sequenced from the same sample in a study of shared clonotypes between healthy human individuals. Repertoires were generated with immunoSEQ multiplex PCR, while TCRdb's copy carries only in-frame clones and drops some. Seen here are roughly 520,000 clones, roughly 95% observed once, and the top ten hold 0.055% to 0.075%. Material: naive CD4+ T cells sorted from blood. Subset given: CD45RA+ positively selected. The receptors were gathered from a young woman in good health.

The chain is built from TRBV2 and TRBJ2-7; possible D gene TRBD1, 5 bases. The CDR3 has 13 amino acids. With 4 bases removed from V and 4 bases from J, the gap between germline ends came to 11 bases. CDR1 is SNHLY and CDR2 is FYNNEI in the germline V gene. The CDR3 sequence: CASSVVREYEQYF. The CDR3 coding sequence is TGTGCCAGCAGTGTAGTCAGGGAATACGAGCAGTACTTC. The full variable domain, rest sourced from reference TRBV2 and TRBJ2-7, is EPEVTQTPSHQVTQMGQEVILRCVPISNHLYFYWYRQILGQKVEFLVSFYNNEISEKSEIFDDQFSVERPDGSNFTLKIRSTKLEDSAMYFCASSVVREYEQYFGPGTRLTVT.

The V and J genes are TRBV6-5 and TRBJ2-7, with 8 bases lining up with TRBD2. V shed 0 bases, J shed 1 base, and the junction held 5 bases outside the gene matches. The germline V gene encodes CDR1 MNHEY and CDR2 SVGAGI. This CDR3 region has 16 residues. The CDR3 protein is CASSYSGASGSYEQYF. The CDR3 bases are TGTGCCAGCAGTTACTCAGGGGCTAGCGGGTCCTACGAGCAGTACTTC.

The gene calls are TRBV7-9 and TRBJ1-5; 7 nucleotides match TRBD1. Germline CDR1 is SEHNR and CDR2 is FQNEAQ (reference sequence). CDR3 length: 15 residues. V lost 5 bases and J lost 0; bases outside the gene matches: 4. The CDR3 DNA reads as TGTGCCAGCAGCCCAGGGGGGAATAGCAATCAGCCCCAGCATTTT. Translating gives CASSPGGNSNQPQHF.

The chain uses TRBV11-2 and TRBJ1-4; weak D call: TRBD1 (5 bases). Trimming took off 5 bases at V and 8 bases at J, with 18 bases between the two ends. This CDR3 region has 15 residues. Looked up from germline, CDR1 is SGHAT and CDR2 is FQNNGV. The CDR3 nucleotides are TGTGCCAGCAGCCCCTCCGGAACAGGATGGGAAAAACTGTTTTTT. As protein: CASSPSGTGWEKLFF.

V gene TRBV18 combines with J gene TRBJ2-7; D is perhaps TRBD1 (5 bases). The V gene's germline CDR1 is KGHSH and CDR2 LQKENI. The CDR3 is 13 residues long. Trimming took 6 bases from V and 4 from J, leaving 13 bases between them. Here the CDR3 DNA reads TGTGCCAGCTCCTCGACAGACGGGTACGAGCAGTACTTC. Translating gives CASSSTDGYEQYF.

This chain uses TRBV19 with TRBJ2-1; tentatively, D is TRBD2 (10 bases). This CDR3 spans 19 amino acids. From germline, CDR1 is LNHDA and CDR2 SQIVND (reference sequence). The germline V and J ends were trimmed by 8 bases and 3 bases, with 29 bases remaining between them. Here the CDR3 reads CASPTRTGALAGHYNEQFF. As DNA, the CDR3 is TGTGCCAGTCCTACGCGGACAGGGGCACTAGCGGGGCACTACAATGAGCAGTTCTTC.

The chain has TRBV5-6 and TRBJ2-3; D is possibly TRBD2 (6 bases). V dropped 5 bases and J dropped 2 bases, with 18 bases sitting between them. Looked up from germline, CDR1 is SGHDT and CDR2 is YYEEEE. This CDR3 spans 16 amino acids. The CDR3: CASRDIRDFYTDTQYF. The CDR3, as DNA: TGTGCCAGCAGGGATATCCGGGACTTTTACACAGATACGCAGTATTTT.

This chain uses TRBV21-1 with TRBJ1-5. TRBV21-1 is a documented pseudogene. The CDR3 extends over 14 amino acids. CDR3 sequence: CASSKIVGNQPQHF. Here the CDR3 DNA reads TGTGCCAGCAGCAAAATAGTTGGTAATCAGCCCCAGCATTTT.

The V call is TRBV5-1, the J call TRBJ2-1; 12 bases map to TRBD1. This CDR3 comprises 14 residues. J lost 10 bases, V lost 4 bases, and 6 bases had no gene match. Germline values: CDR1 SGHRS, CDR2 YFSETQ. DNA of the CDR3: TGCGCCAGCAGCCCGGGACAGGGGGCGCGAGAGCAGTTCTTC. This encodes CASSPGQGAREQFF.

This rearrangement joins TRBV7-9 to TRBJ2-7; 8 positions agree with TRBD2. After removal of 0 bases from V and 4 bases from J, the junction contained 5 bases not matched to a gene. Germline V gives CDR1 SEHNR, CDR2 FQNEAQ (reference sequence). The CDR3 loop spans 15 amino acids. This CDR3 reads CASSLASGALYEQYF. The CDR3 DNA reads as TGTGCCAGCAGCTTAGCTAGCGGGGCACTTTACGAGCAGTACTTC.

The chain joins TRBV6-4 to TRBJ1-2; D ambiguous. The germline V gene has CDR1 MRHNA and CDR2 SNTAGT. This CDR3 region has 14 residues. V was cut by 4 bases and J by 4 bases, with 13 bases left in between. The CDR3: CASSVENRGYGYTF. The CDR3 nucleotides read TGTGCCAGCAGTGTAGAGAACCGCGGCTATGGCTACACCTTC.

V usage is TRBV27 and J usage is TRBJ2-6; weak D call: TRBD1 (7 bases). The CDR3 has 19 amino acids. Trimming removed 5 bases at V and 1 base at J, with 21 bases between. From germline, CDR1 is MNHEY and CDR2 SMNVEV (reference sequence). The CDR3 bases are TGTGCCAGCAGTCCTAACCCCGGAGGGGGCGCATCTGGGGCCAACGTCCTGACTTTC. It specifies CASSPNPGGGASGANVLTF.

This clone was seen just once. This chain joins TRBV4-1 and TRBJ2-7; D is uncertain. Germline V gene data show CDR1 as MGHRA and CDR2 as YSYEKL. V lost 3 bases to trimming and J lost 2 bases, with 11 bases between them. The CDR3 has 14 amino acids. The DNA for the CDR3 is TGCGCCAGCAGCCAGACGGACCGTACCTACGAGCAGTACTTC. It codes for CASSQTDRTYEQYF.

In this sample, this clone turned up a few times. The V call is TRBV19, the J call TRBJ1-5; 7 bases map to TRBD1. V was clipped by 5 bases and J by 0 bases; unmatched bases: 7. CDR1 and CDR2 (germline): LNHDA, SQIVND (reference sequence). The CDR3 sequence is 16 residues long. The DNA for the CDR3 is TGTGCCAGTAGTTACCACGGACAGGTTAGCAATCAGCCCCAGCATTTT. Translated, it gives CASSYHGQVSNQPQHF.